This T cell receptor (beta chain) was recorded in a study of blood T cell repertoires in COVID-19. Background on the study: The United States, Italy and Spain supplied acute and convalescent COVID-19 samples.

The V end was cut by 3 bases, the J end by 3 bases, with 9 bases between. The germline gives CDR1 LNHNV, CDR2 YYDKDF (reference sequence). This CDR3 region has 13 residues. Original analysis: Estimated nucleated cell counts came from reference gene primer amplification. Clones were read by immunoSEQ multiplex PCR, and TCRdb kept only the in-frame ones, dropping some. V, J and clone size derive from that table, while D and trimming were established from the DNA sequence. The sample carries around 94,000 clones, 80% recorded once. Specimen: peripheral blood. The receptor was derived from a human donor in a cohort sampled during active COVID-19. The V call is TRBV15, the J call TRBJ2-7; a weak D match, TRBD1 (5 bases). For the CDR3, the DNA is TGTGCCACCAGCAGGGACACCTACTACGAGCAGTACTTC. It codes for CATSRDTYYEQYF. Full variable domain (remainder filled in from reference TRBV15 and TRBJ2-7): DAMVIQNPRYQVTQFGKPVTLSCSQTLNHNVMYWYQQKSSQAPKLLFHYYDKDFNNEADTPDNFQSRRPNTSFCFLDIRSPGLGDTAMYLCATSRDTYYEQYFGPGTRLTVT.